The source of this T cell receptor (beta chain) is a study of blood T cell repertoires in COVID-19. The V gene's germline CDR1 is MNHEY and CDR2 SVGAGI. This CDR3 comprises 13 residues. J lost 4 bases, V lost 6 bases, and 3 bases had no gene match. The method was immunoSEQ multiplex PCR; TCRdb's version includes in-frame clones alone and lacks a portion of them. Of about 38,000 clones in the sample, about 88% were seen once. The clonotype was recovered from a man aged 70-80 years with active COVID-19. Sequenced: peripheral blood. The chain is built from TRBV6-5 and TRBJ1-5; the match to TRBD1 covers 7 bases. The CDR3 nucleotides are TGTGCCAGCAGATCGACAGGGAATCAGCCCCAGCATTTT. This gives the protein CASRSTGNQPQHF.